The next 8 T cell receptor beta chains were all read from a single sample in a study of T cell responses to AZD1222 COVID-19 vaccine (dated by TCRdb to about 2021). The time point label for this specimen denotes: baseline before first vaccination. Libraries came from the immunoSEQ multiplex PCR assay. TCRdb stores this immuneACCESS table with in-frame sequences only. Part of the clones is absent; in the studies checked, under half of the shortfall reflects unresolved V genes, and no reason is known for the rest. The sample yields 150,000 or so clones; about 91% were counted once. The top ten clones comprise approximately 1.5% of the sample. The source was peripheral blood, collected on day 0 of AZD1222 vaccination. The receptors derive from an adult in good health.

V is TRBV11-3 and J is TRBJ1-2; TRBD1 matches at 7 bases. V lost 5 bases, J lost 6 bases, and 15 bases stayed unmatched. This CDR3 contains 16 residues. CDR1 and CDR2 from the germline V gene are SGHNT and YENEEA. The CDR3 sequence is CASSPAGQRKSDGYTF. The CDR3 nucleotides read TGTGCCAGCAGCCCCGCGGGACAGCGAAAAAGTGATGGCTACACCTTC. Drawing the rest from reference TRBV11-3 and TRBJ1-2, the complete variable domain is EAGVVQSPRYKIIEKKQPVAFWCNPISGHNTLYWYLQNLGQGPELLIRYENEEAVDDSQLPKDRFSAERLKGVDSTLKIQPAELGDSAVYLCASSPAGQRKSDGYTFGSGTRLTVV.

The chain is built from TRBV10-3 and TRBJ1-2; 7 nucleotides agree with TRBD1. This CDR3 is built from 13 residues. Germline V gene sequence: CDR1 ENHRY, CDR2 SYGVKD. The V and J ends lost 7 bases and 5 bases, in that order; junction bases with no gene match: 7. CDR3 in amino acids: CAITIDREYGYTF. In nucleotides, the CDR3 is TGTGCCATCACCATAGACAGGGAGTATGGCTACACCTTC.

The chain recombines TRBV30 with TRBJ1-5; D remains unclear. CDR3 length equals 13 residues. In germline, CDR1 is GTSNPN, CDR2 SVGIG (reference sequence). Trimming pared 1 base from V and 1 base from J, leaving 5 bases between. CDR3 nucleotide sequence: TGTGCCTGGAGTGAACAGAGCAATCAGCCCCAGCATTTT. Residues: CAWSEQSNQPQHF.

The rearrangement links TRBV5-4 to TRBJ2-7, with no clear D. V lost 0 bases and J lost 3, with 7 bases in between. The CDR3 runs 13 residues. Looked up from germline, CDR1 is SGHNT and CDR2 is YYREEE (reference sequence). The CDR3 spells CASSLGGFYEQYF. DNA of the CDR3: TGTGCCAGCAGCTTGGGTGGTTTCTACGAGCAGTACTTC.

In this sample, this clone turned up once. The gene calls are TRBV6-2 or TRBV6-3 and TRBJ2-5; D may correspond to TRBD1 or TRBD2 (5 bases each). Germline values: CDR1 MNHEY, CDR2 SVGEGT. The CDR3 runs to 14 residues. V shed 4 bases and J shed 1 base, with 10 bases lying between them. The CDR3 protein is CASSWGRPQETQYF. The CDR3 DNA sequence: TGTGCCAGCAGTTGGGGACGGCCCCAAGAGACCCAGTACTTC.

The chain links TRBV12-5 to TRBJ1-4, with D perhaps matching TRBD1 (5 bases). V was shortened by 0 bases and J by 0 bases, with 11 bases between the two germline ends. Germline CDR1 LGHNT, CDR2 FRNRAP. The CDR3 runs to 17 residues. The CDR3 DNA reads as TGTGCTAGTGGTTTGGTACTAGGGACTCCAACTAATGAAAAACTGTTTTTT. This translates into CASGLVLGTPTNEKLFF.

The chain joins TRBV19 to TRBJ1-1, with D unclear. The CDR3 covers 13 residues. The germline gives CDR1 LNHDA, CDR2 SQIVND (reference sequence). Trimming removed 5 bases from V and 3 bases from J, with 10 bases in between. The CDR3 spells CASSPIEYTEAFF. DNA for the CDR3: TGTGCCAGTAGTCCAATCGAGTACACTGAAGCTTTCTTT.

This chain links TRBV6-2 or TRBV6-3 with TRBJ1-2; D is possibly TRBD1 (5 bases). The CDR3 has 13 amino acids. Per germline, CDR1 MNHEY and CDR2 SVGEGT. V shed 4 bases and J shed 10 bases, with 16 bases lying between them. CDR3 coding DNA: TGTGCCAGCAGTTTAGACAGCTTGGACTACTACACCTTC. Translation gives CASSLDSLDYYTF.